Listed below are T cell receptor beta chains from one sample, sequenced in a study of beta chain features in type 1 diabetes. Clones were sequenced by immunoSEQ multiplex PCR, and TCRdb holds only the in-frame ones, with some missing. The table lists 970,000 or so clones, roughly 16% of them singletons. The material sequenced was naive CD4+ T cells from blood. All receptors derive from a woman in her late teens or twenties in good health. The CDR3 runs from the conserved cysteine through the conserved F or W. A D gene is named only where the DNA matches it firmly. A row's size may be missing; if present it is once, few, many or a size class.

j_call v_call d_call clone_size cdr3_nt cdr3_aa
TRBJ2-1 TRBV18 TRBD2 - TGTGCCAGCTCGCCCAGGACTAGCGGGAGTTTTGGTGAGCAGTTCTTC CASSPRTSGSFGEQFF
TRBJ2-1 TRBV19 TRBD2 - TGTGCCAGTAGTATCGGGACTAGCGCTAACAATGAGCAGTTCTTC CASSIGTSANNEQFF
TRBJ1-4 TRBV7-9 TRBD1 - TGTGCCAGCAGCCCGGGGACAGGGGCAACTAATGAAAAACTGTTTTTT CASSPGTGATNEKLFF
TRBJ2-7 TRBV6-5 TRBD2 - TGTGCCAGCAGTTACTCGACTAGCGGGAGTTCACGCGAGCAGTACTTC CASSYSTSGSSREQYF
TRBJ2-7 TRBV7-6 TRBD1 few TGTGCCAGCAGCTTAGCGCAGGGACAGGGTGCCTACGAGCAGTACTTC CASSLAQGQGAYEQYF
TRBJ1-5 TRBV2 - - TGTGCCAGCAGTGAAACGGGTTCCGATCAGCCCCAGCATTTT CASSETGSDQPQHF
TRBJ2-3 TRBV2 TRBD2 few TGTGCCAGCAGTCAAGCGGGAGCAGCAGATACGCAGTATTTT CASSQAGAADTQYF
TRBJ2-2 TRBV19 TRBD2 - TGTGCCAGTAGAACTAGCGGGAACACCGGGGAGCTGTTTTTT CASRTSGNTGELFF
TRBJ2-1 TRBV28 TRBD2 - TGTGCCAGCAGACTAGCGTCCTACAATGAGCAGTTCTTC CASRLASYNEQFF
TRBJ2-4 TRBV7-8 - - TGTGCCAGCAGCTCACTGATGGGGGGTCGGGACATTCAGTACTTC CASSSLMGGRDIQYF
TRBJ2-4 TRBV19 - few TGTGCCAGTATCCCGCGTACCAAAAACATTCAGTACTTC CASIPRTKNIQYF
TRBJ2-2 TRBV9 TRBD2 - TGTGCCAGCAGCACCGGACTAGCGGGAGGGCTTAACACCGGGGAGCTGTTTTTT CASSTGLAGGLNTGELFF
TRBJ1-3 TRBV9 TRBD1 - TGTGCCAGCAGCGTAGCAGGGGGAGGAGTTGGAAACACCATATATTTT CASSVAGGGVGNTIYF
TRBJ2-2 TRBV7-2 - few TGTGCCAGCAGCCTCCAGGGGAGGGACACCGGGGAGCTGTTTTTT CASSLQGRDTGELFF
TRBJ2-1 TRBV7-8 - - TGTGCCAGCACCCGTCAACTAGACTCCTACAATGAGCAGTTCTTC CASTRQLDSYNEQFF
TRBJ1-2 TRBV7-3 TRBD1 - TGTGCCAGCAGCTCAGTGACAGGGGCTGGCTACACCTTC CASSSVTGAGYTF
TRBJ2-1 TRBV19 TRBD2 - TGTGCCAGTACGCTAGCGGGAGGGAGAAGGATTGATGAGCAGTTCTTC CASTLAGGRRIDEQFF
TRBJ2-7 TRBV4-1 TRBD2 - TGCGCCAGCAGCCAAGATGGACTAGCGGGAGATCTCCCCTACGAGCAGTACTTC CASSQDGLAGDLPYEQYF
TRBJ1-3 TRBV4-2 - - TGTGCCAGCAGCCAGGGGACTAACTCTGGAAACACCATATATTTT CASSQGTNSGNTIYF
TRBJ2-1 TRBV20-1 - - TGCAGTGCTAGAGCGGGAAATGTGCAGTTCTTC CSARAGNVQFF
TRBJ1-2 TRBV28 - - TGTGCCAGCAGCCTTGCCTTCTATGGCTACACCTTC CASSLAFYGYTF
TRBJ2-6 TRBV21-1 - few TGTGCCAGCAGCAAAGGAGTGAGAGACAGGATAGTGTGCTGGGCCAACGTCCTGACTTTC CASSKGVRDRIVCWANVLTF
TRBJ2-5 TRBV7-8 TRBD2 - TGTGCCAGCAGCCCCCGGACTAGCGGACGTCAAGAGACCCAGTACTTC CASSPRTSGRQETQYF
TRBJ1-1 TRBV18 TRBD1 few TGTGCCAGCTCAACACAGGGGGAAGCTTTCTTT CASSTQGEAFF
TRBJ2-5 TRBV7-9 - - TGTACCAGCAGCCCGTTCGATGGCCCCCAGTACTTC CTSSPFDGPQYF
TRBJ2-1 TRBV4-3 - few TGCGCCAGCAGCCAAGATCACGGGTACAATGAGCAGTTCTTC CASSQDHGYNEQFF
TRBJ2-5 TRBV28 - few TGTGCCAGCAGGGTTGGGGCCTCTCGGCAAGAGACCCAGTACTTC CASRVGASRQETQYF
TRBJ1-5 TRBV4-2 - few TGTGCCAGCAGCCAAGAGCAGAATAATCAGCCCCAGCATTTT CASSQEQNNQPQHF
TRBJ1-1 TRBV7-2 TRBD1 few TGTGCCAGCAGCTTAGCCCGGACAGGGTCAGGTGAAGCTTTCTTT CASSLARTGSGEAFF
TRBJ2-7 TRBV28 TRBD1 once TGTGCCAGCAGTCCTGGACAGGGGCCCTACGAGCAGTACTTC CASSPGQGPYEQYF
TRBJ2-6 TRBV4-2 - - TGTGCCAGCAGCTTAGGTGTGCGCCTGGCCAACGTCCTGACTTTC CASSLGVRLANVLTF
TRBJ2-7 TRBV5-6 - few TGTGCCAGCAGCCCCGCGGGGAGCAACGAGCAGTACTTC CASSPAGSNEQYF
TRBJ2-3 TRBV25-1 TRBD1 few TGTGCCAGCGGGCCAACAGGGGTTGATACGCAGTATTTT CASGPTGVDTQYF
TRBJ1-5 TRBV2 - few TGTGCCAGCAAAAAACAGGGCTCGGGTCAGCCCCAGCATTTT CASKKQGSGQPQHF
TRBJ2-3 TRBV9 - few TGTGCCAGCAGCATTGGACCCTCTAGCACAGATACGCAGTATTTT CASSIGPSSTDTQYF
TRBJ2-1 TRBV5-6 - - TGTGCCAGCAGCTCGACTAGGAGGGGCAATGAGCAGTTCTTC CASSSTRRGNEQFF
TRBJ1-1 TRBV19 - few TGTGCCAGTAGTGCTGTTGTATGGGACACTGAAGCTTTCTTT CASSAVVWDTEAFF
TRBJ2-7 TRBV18 TRBD2 - TGTGCCAGCTCACCGGTAGCGGGAGTTTACGAGCAGTACTTC CASSPVAGVYEQYF
TRBJ1-4 TRBV6-6 TRBD1 - TGTGCCAGCAGTTACAAACGACAGGGGGCTAATGAAAAACTGTTTTTT CASSYKRQGANEKLFF
TRBJ1-1 TRBV19 - - TGTGCCAGTAGCCTAGGAGGGGCGCGGGGGACTGAAGCTTTCTTT CASSLGGARGTEAFF
TRBJ2-2 TRBV11-2 - - TGTGCCAGCAGCTTAGATCCAGGCAGGGCGGAGCTGTTTTTT CASSLDPGRAELFF
TRBJ2-2 TRBV9 - - TGTGCCAGCAGCGTAGTCAGGACCGGGGAGCTGTTTTTT CASSVVRTGELFF
TRBJ1-5 TRBV19 - - TGTGCCAGTAGTACTGGACCTTTTCAGCCCCAGCATTTT CASSTGPFQPQHF
TRBJ2-7 TRBV2 TRBD2 - TGTGCCAGCAGTGAACGCGGGAGCTCCTACGAGCAGTACTTC CASSERGSSYEQYF
TRBJ2-7 TRBV4-1 TRBD2 few TGCGCCAGCAGCCAAGATAGACTAGCGGTTTTAAGCTCCTACGAGCAGTACTTC CASSQDRLAVLSSYEQYF
TRBJ2-4 TRBV11-2 - few TGTGCCAGCAGCGCCGAGAACATTCAGTACTTC CASSAENIQYF
TRBJ2-3 TRBV5-1 - few TGCGCCAGCAGCTTGATTCGTTCGGCGGGAAGCAAAACTAGCACAGATACGCAGTATTTT CASSLIRSAGSKTSTDTQYF
TRBJ1-5 TRBV19 TRBD1 - TGTGCCAGTAGGAAAGAGTCCGGGACAGGGGTTGGGCCCCAGCATTTT CASRKESGTGVGPQHF
TRBJ2-3 TRBV5-6 TRBD2 few TGTGCCAGCAGCTTGCGAGTAGCGGGTGCTAGCACAGATACGCAGTATTTT CASSLRVAGASTDTQYF
TRBJ2-2 TRBV7-2 - few TGTGCCAGCAGCTTAGCGCTTATCCGGGAAACCGGGGAGCTGTTTTTT CASSLALIRETGELFF
TRBJ2-7 TRBV7-2 - - TGTGCCAGCAGCACACAAAGCGGACCCTACGAGCAGTACTTC CASSTQSGPYEQYF
TRBJ1-5 TRBV6-6 - - TGTGCCAGCAGTCGCCGTAGTAGCAATCAGCCCCAGCATTTT CASSRRSSNQPQHF
TRBJ2-1 TRBV19 TRBD2 few TGTGCCAGTAGCTCTACTAGCGCCCCTAAATCCTACAATGAGCAGTTCTTC CASSSTSAPKSYNEQFF
TRBJ1-2 TRBV7-8 TRBD1 - TGTGCCAGCAGCATACGGGACAGGGCCCGGGGAGGCTACACCTTC CASSIRDRARGGYTF
TRBJ2-7 TRBV5-1 - - TGCGCCAGCAGCCCCGCGCTATCCACGGGGGAGCAGTACTTC CASSPALSTGEQYF
TRBJ2-7 TRBV11-2 - few TGTGCCAGCAGCCCTCACTCCGGTCGGTACGAGCAGTACTTC CASSPHSGRYEQYF
TRBJ1-5 TRBV28 - few TGTGCCACCGAACAGAGCAATCAGCCCCAGCATTTT CATEQSNQPQHF
TRBJ1-1 TRBV20-1 - - TGCAGTGCTAAGAGAAGTGAAGCTTTCTTT CSAKRSEAFF
TRBJ2-7 TRBV6-6 TRBD2 - TGTGCCAGCAGTTACTCGAGGGTAGCGGGATACGAGCAGTACTTC CASSYSRVAGYEQYF
TRBJ1-2 TRBV11-2 - - TGTGCCAGCAGGGCTCTGGCCGCTAACTATGGCTACACCTTC CASRALAANYGYTF